This T cell receptor beta chain was obtained from a study of blood T cell repertoires in COVID-19. The overall study: Samples representing acute and convalescent COVID-19 were sourced from the United States, Italy and Spain.

The authors' processing: Estimates of nucleated cell counts were drawn from the amplification of reference gene primers. Assay used: immunoSEQ multiplex PCR; TCRdb lists only in-frame clones, some missing. The DNA gave D and trimming, while V, J and clone size come from that table. The profile shows tens of thousands of clones, about 86% of them singletons. Germline CDR1 reads KGHSH; CDR2 reads LQKENI. This CDR3 spans 14 amino acids. The germline V and J ends were trimmed by 2 bases and 8 bases, with 13 bases remaining between them. Sequenced sample: peripheral blood. V and J are TRBV18 and TRBJ2-1, with D possibly being TRBD2 (6 bases). The TCR comes from a human donor in a cohort sampled during active COVID-19. The chain's CDR3 is CASSPSAGGDEQFF. In DNA form, the CDR3 reads TGTGCCAGCTCACCATCGGCAGGAGGGGATGAGCAGTTCTTC.